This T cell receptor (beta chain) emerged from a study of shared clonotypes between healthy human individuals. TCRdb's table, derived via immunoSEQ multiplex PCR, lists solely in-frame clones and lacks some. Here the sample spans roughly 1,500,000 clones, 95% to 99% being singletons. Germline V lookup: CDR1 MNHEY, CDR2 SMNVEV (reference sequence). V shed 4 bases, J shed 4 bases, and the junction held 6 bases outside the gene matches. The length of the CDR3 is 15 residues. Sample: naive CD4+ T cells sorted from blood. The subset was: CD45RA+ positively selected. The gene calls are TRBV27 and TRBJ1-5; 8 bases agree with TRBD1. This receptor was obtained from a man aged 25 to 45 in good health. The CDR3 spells CASSSARQGNQPQHF. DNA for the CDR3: TGTGCCAGCAGTTCGGCCCGACAGGGGAATCAGCCCCAGCATTTT.